This T cell receptor beta chain was identified during a study of vaccination and CD4 T cells after COVID-19 (dated by TCRdb to about 2022). Background for the entire study: Convalescent patients had a positive SARS-CoV-2 result on nasal swab PCR, and of these patients, several had mild disease and one had severe disease. In the convalescent cohort there were six males and four females, among whom were two Hispanic individuals, seven Caucasians, two Asians and one multiracial person. Post-vaccine blood samples were obtained a median of roughly 75 days after the second vaccine dose, with a range of about 12 to 241 days. Each participant got two doses of either the Pfizer-BioNTech BNT162b2 vaccine (n=8) or the Moderna mRNA-1273 vaccine (n=2). Post-COVID blood samples from convalescent patients were collected a median of about 110 days after diagnosis, with a range of 35 to 161 days. The cultures were stimulated with overlapping spike peptide pools from SARS-CoV-2 and from the common cold coronaviruses HCoV-NL63, HCoV-OC43 and HCoV-229E. Control cultures used a CEFX viral epitope pool as positive control, an HIV-1 Nef peptide pool as negative control, or no peptide. In approximately eleven COVID-19 convalescent patients and several infection-naive healthy vaccine recipients, the spike-specific CD4+ TCR repertoire before mRNA vaccination was compared with the repertoire after mRNA vaccination. Study-wide findings and limitations: Relatively few convalescent patients were included in the study, and early timepoints after natural infection were not analyzed. In convalescent patients, nearly all vaccine-specific clones (304 of 307) were found to be mono-reactive for SARS-CoV-2 spike rather than cross-reactive with common cold coronaviruses. The median number of SARS-CoV-2-reactive clonotypes rose from about 19 after infection to a few dozen after vaccination, but the change was not significant. Among convalescent patients, a median about 90% of the SARS-CoV-2-reactive clones seen after vaccination appeared only after vaccination, which suggests priming specific to the vaccine.

Only a few counts were recorded for this clonotype. The clone's antigen remains unknown. Base qualities are missing; no much larger clone stands one base away. The sample's treatment or condition label, decoded: approximately 9-day PBMC culture with coronavirus spike peptide pools or control peptides (ViraFEST assay). To expand antigen-specific T cells with peptide pools and then pick out the expanded clonotypes through TCR sequencing, the study relied on the ViraFEST assay. Positive SARS-CoV-2 PCR tests in the convalescent patients dated from March to December 2020, before Alpha, Beta and Delta variants emerged in the United States. PBMCs were cultured at under 2.5 million per well in IMDM supplemented with 5% human AB serum and around 10 IU/ml IL-2, with about 10 ug/ml peptide pools added. Half of the culture medium was replaced with fresh IL-2-containing medium on days 3 and 7. Once the cells had been in culture for over nine days, the EasySep CD4+ T cell isolation kit was used to isolate CD4+ T cells by negative selection. Ficoll-Paque Plus gradient centrifugation was used to isolate PBMCs from whole blood, and the isolated PBMCs were then either used fresh or cryopreserved at -140C. Triplicate wells were generally used for each culture condition.

V gives up 6 bases and J gives up 9 bases, and the segment between their germline ends measures 13 bases. CDR1 is given as WNHNN and CDR2 as SYGVQD, both from the germline V gene (reference sequence). Inclusive of the bounding cysteine and phenylalanine, the CDR3 is 12 residues long. The CDR3 DNA has 36 bases and is translated from base 1. Library generation was performed with PCR. TCR sequencing of DNA from cultured CD4+ T cells used the Oncomine TCR Beta short-read assay at the Johns Hopkins FTIC core. The QIAamp micro DNA kit was used to extract genomic DNA from the cultured CD4+ T cells. Oncomine TCR Beta libraries from cultured CD4+ T cells were pooled with unique dual indexes and sequenced on an Illumina iSeq 100. In the source study's methods: Non-productive sequences were removed, and CDR3s not starting with C, not ending with F or W, or shorter than 7 amino acids were discarded. The MANAFEST web application identified antigen-specific clonotypes by comparing peptide-stimulated wells against reference wells and other culture wells. To be called positive, a clone needed an FDR below 0.05, an odds ratio above 5, and a productive frequency above 0.1% in at least two of three replicate wells. Cross-reactive clonotypes were defined as significantly expanded in both SARS-CoV-2 spike wells and at least one common cold coronavirus spike condition. Levenshtein distances (stringdist) and unrooted phylogenetic trees (ape) in R version 3.6.1 were used to assess CDR3 homology. TCRdb reprocessed the public reads (quality trimming at Q25 with fastp, clone calling with MiXCR) and kept in-frame beta chains. Rows are combined by CDR3 protein, so each entry shows the most common genes and DNA. These V and J calls rely on TCRdb rather than the paper's analysis. This sample comprises a few thousand distinct CDR3 sequences, approximately 19% of them detected only once. In total, the top ten clones hold approximately 15% of the sample.

This chain joins TRBV10-1 to TRBJ2-3; the D segment might be TRBD1 or TRBD2, since each matches 5 bases. Material: CD4+ T cells from blood, cultured in vitro. The clonotype was recovered from a human donor who had recovered from COVID-19. Here the CDR3 is given as CASSAGTRTQYF. The DNA sequence is as follows: TGCGCCAGCAGCGCCGGGACGAGGACGCAGTATTTT.